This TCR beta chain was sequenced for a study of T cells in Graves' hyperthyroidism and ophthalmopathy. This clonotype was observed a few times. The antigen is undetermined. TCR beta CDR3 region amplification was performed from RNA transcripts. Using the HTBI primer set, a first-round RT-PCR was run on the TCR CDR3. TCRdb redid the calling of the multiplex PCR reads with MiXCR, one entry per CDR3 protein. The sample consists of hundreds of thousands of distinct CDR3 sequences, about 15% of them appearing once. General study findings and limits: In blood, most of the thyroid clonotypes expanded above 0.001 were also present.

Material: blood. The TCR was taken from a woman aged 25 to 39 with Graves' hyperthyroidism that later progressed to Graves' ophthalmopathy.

The CDR3 DNA follows: TGTGCCAGCAGCCAGGACGGGACAGCGTTATCTGGAAACACCATATATTTT. Amino acid sequence: CASSQDGTALSGNTIYF. This rearrangement joins TRBV3-1 to TRBJ1-3; 7 bases are a match to TRBD1. This CDR3 comprises 17 residues. The V segment lost 3 bases and the J segment 1 base; nucleotides outside the gene matches: 9. CDR1 and CDR2 (germline): LGHDT, YNNKEL (reference sequence).